Shown below are 22 T cell receptor beta chains from a single sample sequenced in a study of cytomegalovirus exposure and HLA in healthy donors. The PCR had 60 Vbeta and 13 Jbeta primers. Some clones are missing from TCRdb's copy, which holds only in-frame ones; the method was immunoSEQ multiplex PCR. The sample lists approximately 220,000 clones, approximately 83% occurring once. The sample comprised PBMCs. Receptors originate from a boy aged 2 to 10 in good health and CMV-seronegative.

This clone was recorded once. V and J are TRBV9 and TRBJ2-2; unclear D gene. Per the germline V gene, CDR1 is SGDLS and CDR2 is YYNGEE. Trimming shortened V by 5 bases and J by 4 bases, and 24 bases separated the two germline ends. The CDR3 loop spans 18 amino acids. The CDR3 DNA reads as TGTGCCAGCAGAGCCACCGCTTCGGGTCCCCAGACCACCGGGGAGCTGTTTTTT. This gives the protein CASRATASGPQTTGELFF.

DNA for the CDR3: TGTGCCTGGAGTGTTTCGGGGGGCCTCACAGATACGCAGTATTTT. This encodes CAWSVSGGLTDTQYF. This chain joins TRBV30 and TRBJ2-3; perhaps TRBD2 as D (7 bases). This CDR3 comprises 15 residues. The V gene's germline CDR1 is GTSNPN and CDR2 SVGIG (reference sequence). Trimming pared 0 bases from V and 2 bases from J, leaving 12 bases between.

This chain uses TRBV29-1 with TRBJ1-3; no clear D gene. CDR1 is SQVTM, CDR2 ANQGSEA, per germline. V dropped 4 bases and J dropped 0 bases, with 13 bases sitting between them. The CDR3 spans 15 residues. Written as DNA, the CDR3 is TGCAGCGTTGGCGTTTTAGCCAGCTCTGGAAACACCATATATTTT. It is translated as CSVGVLASSGNTIYF.

The CDR3, as DNA: TGTGCCTGGAGTTCAGGGCCGCTCGGCTACACCTTC. This encodes CAWSSGPLGYTF. The rearrangement joins TRBV30 to TRBJ1-2; maybe TRBD1 (5 bases). The germline V and J ends were trimmed by 2 bases and 8 bases, with 12 bases remaining between them. In germline, CDR1 is GTSNPN, CDR2 SVGIG (reference sequence). The CDR3 is 12 residues long.

This clone was recorded once. This chain uses TRBV7-6 with TRBJ2-5, with D unresolved. The J call is in doubt because the DNA end fits TRBJ2-7 better. Per germline, CDR1 SGHVS and CDR2 FNYEAQ. CDR3 length equals 14 residues. The CDR3 sequence is CASSPTPSSYEQYF. Here the CDR3 DNA reads TGTGCCAGCAGCCCGACACCAAGCTCCTACGAGCAGTACTTC.

The chain recombines TRBV5-1 with TRBJ1-2; D is uncertain. The CDR3 has 14 amino acids. Germline assignment: CDR1 SGHRS and CDR2 YFSETQ. The V and J ends lost 4 bases and 6 bases respectively, with 16 bases between them. The CDR3 spells CASSPDAGFDGYTF. In nucleotides, the CDR3 is TGCGCCAGCAGCCCAGATGCGGGTTTCGATGGCTACACCTTC. The entire variable domain, with the rest obtained from reference TRBV5-1 and TRBJ1-2, is as follows: KAGVTQTPRYLIKTRGQQVTLSCSPISGHRSVSWYQQTPGQGLQFLFEYFSETQRNKGNFPGRFSGRQFSNSRSEMNVSTLELGDSALYLCASSPDAGFDGYTFGSGTRLTVV.

The chain employs TRBV18 and TRBJ1-4; D not resolved. The CDR3 contains 16 residues. Germline V lookup: CDR1 KGHSH, CDR2 LQKENI. V lost 2 bases to trimming and J lost 0 bases, with 10 bases between them. CDR3 loop: CASSPESSATNEKLFF. For the CDR3, the DNA is TGTGCCAGCTCACCAGAGAGTTCGGCAACTAATGAAAAACTGTTTTTT.

The chain uses TRBV7-9 and TRBJ2-5, with 7 bases identical to TRBD1. CDR1 and CDR2 from the germline V gene are SEHNR and FQNEAQ (reference sequence). V lost 8 bases to trimming and J lost 5 bases; unmatched junction nucleotides: 8. The CDR3 length is 13 residues. CDR3 in amino acids: CASSRDSRETQYF. The CDR3 DNA reads TGTGCCAGCTCCCGGGACAGTCGGGAGACCCAGTACTTC.

The V call is TRBV7-8, the J call TRBJ1-2; TRBD1 is a possible D gene (5 bases). The V and J ends lost 4 bases and 8 bases respectively, with 11 bases between them. This CDR3 has 12 amino acids. From germline, CDR1 is SGHVS and CDR2 FQNEAQ. The CDR3, as DNA: TGTGCCAGCAGCTCGGCGGGGCGCGGCTACACCTTC. It translates to CASSSAGRGYTF.

The chain couples TRBV18 to TRBJ1-2; D call uncertain. Looked up from germline, CDR1 is KGHSH and CDR2 is LQKENI. V lost 3 bases and J lost 1, with 6 bases in between. The CDR3 loop spans 13 amino acids. CDR3 DNA sequence: TGTGCCAGCTCACCGGGAGATAACTATGGCTACACCTTC. As protein: CASSPGDNYGYTF.

The CDR3 DNA sequence: TGTGCCAGTGGGACAAGCCTGAACACTGAAGCTTTCTTT. It encodes CASGTSLNTEAFF. The chain recombines TRBV5-8 with TRBJ1-1; tentative D call: TRBD1 (6 bases). Germline V gives CDR1 SGHTS, CDR2 YDEGEE. CDR3 length: 13 amino acids. Trimming took 8 bases from V and 0 from J, leaving 11 bases between them.

The chain is built from TRBV19 and TRBJ1-6; no firm D call. Germline CDR1 and CDR2: LNHDA and SQIVND (reference sequence). CDR3 length: 14 amino acids. The V and J ends lost 3 bases and 7 bases respectively, with 10 bases between them. The CDR3 reads CASSIREGNSPLHF. The CDR3 bases are TGTGCCAGTAGTATTCGTGAGGGAAATTCACCCCTCCACTTT.

This chain connects TRBV7-2 to TRBJ1-1; 7 bases are a match to TRBD1. This CDR3 is 15 amino acids long. J gave up 11 bases and V 1 base, and 13 bases lay outside the gene matches. Germline CDR1 and CDR2: SGHTA and FQGNSA. In DNA, the CDR3 is TGTGCCAGCAGCTTAGGGACAGGCGGAGGGAGGCGGGCTTTCTTT. Translating it yields CASSLGTGGGRRAFF. The variable domain in full, completed from reference TRBV7-2 and TRBJ1-1, reads GAGVSQSPSNKVTEKGKDVELRCDPISGHTALYWYRQSLGQGLEFLIYFQGNSAPDKSGLPSDRFSAERTGGSVSTLTIQRTQQEDSAVYLCASSLGTGGGRRAFFGQGTRLTVV.

This chain links TRBV15 with TRBJ2-5; D is unresolved. This CDR3 has 15 residues. Germline CDR1 reads LNHNV; CDR2 reads YYDKDF (reference sequence). Trimming removed 3 bases from V and 1 base from J, with 12 bases in between. The CDR3 loop is CATSRSLAVQETQYF. For the CDR3, the DNA is TGTGCCACCAGCAGGTCCCTTGCGGTCCAAGAGACCCAGTACTTC.

Notes on this clone: The sample has other DNA sequences that encode this CDR3 too. This chain connects TRBV9 to TRBJ2-3, with 7 positions matching TRBD1. Germline trimming cut 2 bases from V and 1 base from J; bases unmatched to any gene: 1. The CDR3 is 14 residues long. Germline values: CDR1 SGDLS, CDR2 YYNGEE. The CDR3, as DNA: TGTGCCAGCAGCGTCGGACAGGGCACAGATACGCAGTATTTT. Its translation: CASSVGQGTDTQYF.

This chain uses TRBV7-9 with TRBJ2-3; 8 bases are shared with TRBD2. Losses at the gene ends were 1 base for V and 1 base for J; bases not matched to a gene: 1. CDR1 is SEHNR and CDR2 is FQNEAQ in the germline V gene (reference sequence). The CDR3 loop spans 15 amino acids. DNA for the CDR3: TGTGCCAGCAGCTTAGGAGCGGGAGGCACAGATACGCAGTATTTT. Translating it yields CASSLGAGGTDTQYF.

A word on this clone: Distinct nucleotide sequences in the sample also encode this CDR3. The chain joins TRBV9 to TRBJ2-7; 8 nucleotides match TRBD1. The CDR3 extends over 14 amino acids. Looked up from germline, CDR1 is SGDLS and CDR2 is YYNGEE. The V and J ends lost 2 bases and 4 bases, in that order; junction bases with no gene match: 5. The CDR3 sequence: CASSVGQGGYEQYF. CDR3 nucleotide sequence: TGTGCCAGCAGCGTTGGACAGGGAGGTTACGAGCAGTACTTC.

The V gene is TRBV6-5, the J gene TRBJ2-2; 7 nucleotides agree with TRBD1. The CDR3 is 15 residues long. With V trimmed by 6 bases and J by 4 bases, 8 bases remained unmatched. Germline CDR1 MNHEY, CDR2 SVGAGI. The CDR3 loop is CASSYTGQFTGELFF. The CDR3 coding sequence is TGTGCCAGCAGCTACACGGGACAGTTCACCGGGGAGCTGTTTTTT.

This clone has just one count. Its ends do not fully match the called genes, so a read error is possible. The chain is built from TRBV7-8 and TRBJ2-3, with 8 bases fitting TRBD2. The CDR3 runs to 17 residues. Germline CDR1 reads SGHVS; CDR2 reads FQNEAQ. CDR3 nucleotide sequence: TGTGCCAGCAGTTTAGGCGCCGGGGGGGAGCGACCAGATACGCAGTATTTT. This codes for CASSLGAGGERPDTQYF.

The chain joins TRBV27 to TRBJ2-3; TRBD2 matches 7 bases. This CDR3 is 21 amino acids long. J gave up 0 bases and V 6 bases, and 24 bases lay outside the gene matches. The germline V gene has CDR1 MNHEY and CDR2 SMNVEV (reference sequence). The CDR3 region is CASSPPLGEREIKPSTDTQYF. The CDR3 region has the DNA TGTGCCAGCAGCCCCCCGCTCGGGGAGCGGGAAATCAAACCTAGCACAGATACGCAGTATTTT.

This clone was counted once. The V call is TRBV2, the J call TRBJ2-5; 14 nucleotides align to TRBD2. The DNA matches TRBJ2-7 better at its end, which makes the J call doubtful. The CDR3 length is 16 residues. Germline assignment: CDR1 SNHLY and CDR2 FYNNEI. For the CDR3, the DNA is TGTGCCATAGAGGGGGGACTAGCGGGAGAGGCCCACGAGCAGTACTTC. It translates to CAIEGGLAGEAHEQYF.

This chain uses TRBV6-5 with TRBJ2-3; TRBD2 agrees at 7 bases. V shed 5 bases and J 5 bases; nucleotides not matched to a gene: 4. CDR1 MNHEY and CDR2 SVGAGI come from the germline V gene. The CDR3 spans 13 residues. CDR3 DNA sequence: TGTGCCAGCAGTCGATCGGGGGGAGATACGCAGTATTTT. It yields the protein CASSRSGGDTQYF.